This T cell receptor beta chain derives from a study of blood T cell repertoires in COVID-19. About the study: Specimens from acute and convalescent COVID-19 originated in the United States, Italy and Spain. Sources were T cells, B-cell-depleted T cells, or PBMCs; the material itself was cDNA or gDNA.

Trimming cost V 4 bases and J 6 bases; bases outside gene matches: 11. CDR1 is SGHRS and CDR2 is YFSETQ in the germline V gene. The CDR3 sequence is 16 residues long. As handled by the study authors: Estimation of nucleated cell counts relied on the amplification of reference gene primers. This table comes from immunoSEQ multiplex PCR, and its TCRdb copy is limited to in-frame clones, with some not included. V and J calls and clone size are those listed in that table; D and trimming were worked out from the DNA. The sample has tens of thousands of clones, roughly 85% seen once; the top ten hold roughly 8.7%.

Source material: peripheral blood. The source is a man aged 25-45 years with acute or convalescent COVID-19. The chain joins TRBV5-1 to TRBJ2-1; TRBD2 aligns across 9 bases. CDR3 sequence: CASSPVPGLAGNEQFF. The CDR3 DNA reads as TGCGCCAGCAGCCCCGTCCCGGGACTAGCTGGCAATGAGCAGTTCTTC.